What follows are 11 T cell receptor beta chains derived from one specimen sequenced in a study of blood T cell repertoires in COVID-19. Sequencing used immunoSEQ multiplex PCR; TCRdb keeps in-frame clones, though not all of them. In the table there are 310,000 or so clones, just over 90% of which are singletons. Sequencing input: peripheral blood. The receptors come from a woman in her 30s with COVID-19, enrolled during active disease.

This clone was observed a single time. V gene TRBV19 combines with J gene TRBJ1-1, with 9 bases matching TRBD1. Germline V gene data show CDR1 as LNHDA and CDR2 as SQIVND (reference sequence). With 6 bases clipped from V and 0 bases from J, the junction kept 5 bases outside the gene matches. This CDR3 contains 15 residues. CDR3: CASRRQGGLNTEAFF. DNA for the CDR3: TGTGCCAGTAGGCGACAGGGGGGCCTGAACACTGAAGCTTTCTTT.

The rearrangement uses TRBV12-3 or TRBV12-4 and TRBJ2-7, with D possibly matching TRBD2 (6 bases). This CDR3 has 13 residues. V was clipped by 6 bases and J by 3 bases, with 12 bases between them. The CDR3 sequence is CASSRGTLYEQYF. The CDR3 bases are TGTGCCAGCAGCCGTGGGACTCTCTACGAGCAGTACTTC.

This rearrangement joins TRBV5-1 to TRBJ2-1; maybe TRBD1 (5 bases). From germline, CDR1 is SGHRS and CDR2 YFSETQ. The CDR3 spans 14 residues. The germline V and J ends were trimmed by 0 bases and 10 bases, with 14 bases remaining between them. The CDR3 protein is CASSLVGLLGEQFF. The CDR3 nucleotides read TGCGCCAGCAGCTTGGTGGGGCTCTTGGGCGAGCAGTTCTTC.

The V call is TRBV5-1, the J call TRBJ2-5, with 9 bases matching TRBD1. This CDR3 has 14 amino acids. The V gene end was trimmed by 1 base and the J gene end by 5 bases; junction bases not matched to a gene: 3. Germline V gives CDR1 SGHRS, CDR2 YFSETQ. The CDR3 nucleotides are TGCGCCAGCAGCTTGTCGACAGGGGGTGAGACCCAGTACTTC. Translation gives CASSLSTGGETQYF.

The chain carries TRBV6-6 and TRBJ2-7; possible D gene TRBD1, 6 bases. The V gene's germline CDR1 is MNHNY and CDR2 SVGAGI (reference sequence). The CDR3 is 14 residues long. V dropped 2 bases and J dropped 2 bases, with 10 bases sitting between them. The chain's CDR3 is CASSYLQGTYEQYF. The CDR3 nucleotides are TGTGCCAGCAGTTACCTCCAGGGGACCTACGAGCAGTACTTC.

The table lists this clone with a few counts. CDR3 sequence: CASSPRKSGGSYEQYF. The CDR3 coding sequence is TGTGCCAGCAGCCCCCGTAAGAGCGGGGGGTCCTACGAGCAGTACTTC. The chain combines TRBV7-2 with TRBJ2-7; TRBD2 matches 9 bases. Trimming cost V 5 bases and J 1 base; bases outside gene matches: 9. Germline loops: CDR1 SGHTA, CDR2 FQGNSA. This CDR3 spans 16 amino acids.

This chain connects TRBV5-1 to TRBJ2-2; D is possibly TRBD1 (6 bases). The CDR3 is made up of 15 amino acids. Germline V lookup: CDR1 SGHRS, CDR2 YFSETQ. Trimming removed 2 bases from V and 6 bases from J, with 14 bases in between. CDR3 nucleotides: TGCGCCAGCAGCTTAGCCGTACAGGGAGCCGGGGAGCTGTTTTTT. Translation: CASSLAVQGAGELFF.

The chain recombines TRBV30 with TRBJ2-6, with 7 nucleotides matching TRBD1. V shed 3 bases and J 3 bases; nucleotides not matched to a gene: 8. Per germline, CDR1 GTSNPN and CDR2 SVGIG (reference sequence). This CDR3 spans 16 amino acids. The CDR3 protein is CAWSGKGASGANVLTF. The CDR3 region has the DNA TGTGCCTGGAGCGGTAAGGGGGCGAGTGGGGCCAACGTCCTGACTTTC.

This chain uses TRBV19 with TRBJ1-4; 11 bases map to TRBD1. CDR1 LNHDA and CDR2 SQIVND come from the germline V gene (reference sequence). This CDR3 comprises 15 residues. Germline trimming cut 5 bases from V and 6 bases from J; bases unmatched to any gene: 5. CDR3 nucleotide sequence: TGTGCCAGTAGTCGGACAGGGGGCTTGGATGAAAAACTGTTTTTT. Protein product: CASSRTGGLDEKLFF.

This chain links TRBV30 with TRBJ2-5, with TRBD1 matching over 8 bases. The CDR3 has 11 amino acids. V shed 8 bases and J 5 bases; nucleotides not matched to a gene: 4. Germline assignment: CDR1 GTSNPN and CDR2 SVGIG (reference sequence). The CDR3 loop reads CAHRQGETQYF. DNA of the CDR3: TGTGCCCACAGACAGGGGGAGACCCAGTACTTC.

This clone was recorded once. The chain carries TRBV5-1 and TRBJ2-2; 8 bases map to TRBD2. Germline trimming cut 2 bases from V and 3 bases from J; bases unmatched to any gene: 3. The CDR3 totals 15 residues. The germline gives CDR1 SGHRS, CDR2 YFSETQ. CDR3 sequence reads: CASSFETSDTGELFF. In DNA, the CDR3 is TGCGCCAGCAGCTTCGAGACTAGCGACACCGGGGAGCTGTTTTTT.